Presented here are 22 T cell receptor beta chains from one specimen sequenced in a study of T cell responses to AZD1222 COVID-19 vaccine. Profiled with immunoSEQ multiplex PCR; TCRdb holds only in-frame clones, not every one. This sample yields more than 85,000 clones, of which roughly 90% are seen a single time; 2% to 3% belongs to the top ten. The sample in question was peripheral blood, obtained on day 0 of AZD1222 vaccination. The receptors were sampled from an adult in good health.

This chain connects TRBV15 to TRBJ2-5, with a weak D call TRBD2 (6 bases). Trimming shortened V by 7 bases and J by 2 bases, and 20 bases separated the two germline ends. The V gene's germline CDR1 is LNHNV and CDR2 YYDKDF (reference sequence). The CDR3 extends over 16 amino acids. Here the CDR3 reads CATNAYQFGRQETQYF. The CDR3 region has the DNA TGTGCCACCAATGCCTATCAGTTTGGGAGGCAAGAGACCCAGTACTTC.

This CDR3 reads CASSFRTGGEAETQYF. CDR3 DNA sequence: TGTGCCAGCTCATTCCGGACAGGGGGAGAGGCAGAGACCCAGTACTTC. The chain carries TRBV18 and TRBJ2-5; 10 bases align to TRBD1. The trim removed 5 bases at V and 4 bases at J, leaving 10 bases unmatched. From germline, CDR1 is KGHSH and CDR2 LQKENI. The CDR3 spans 16 residues.

The V gene is TRBV28, the J gene TRBJ1-5; D gene ambiguous. Trimming took 7 bases from V and 9 from J, leaving 19 bases between them. The CDR3 totals 14 residues. Germline lookup yields CDR1 MDHEN and CDR2 SYDVKM. The CDR3 is CASTHPVGYWPQHF. The CDR3 region has the DNA TGTGCCAGCACTCACCCCGTCGGGTATTGGCCCCAGCATTTT. Combining the CDR3 with reference TRBV28 and TRBJ1-5 gives the whole variable domain DVKVTQSSRYLVKRTGEKVFLECVQDMDHENMFWYRQDPGLGLRLIYFSYDVKMKEKGDIPEGYSVSREKKERFSLILESASTNQTSMYLCASTHPVGYWPQHFGDGTRLSIL.

This sequence joins TRBV5-4 and TRBJ2-3, with D possibly TRBD2 on 6 matching bases. Between the trimmed V and J ends, which lost 1 base and 4 bases, there was a span of 13 bases. Per germline, CDR1 SGHNT and CDR2 YYREEE (reference sequence). CDR3 length: 15 residues. In DNA form, the CDR3 reads TGTGCCAGCAGCTTGAAGGCGGGGTCGCCAGATACGCAGTATTTT. Residues: CASSLKAGSPDTQYF.

This clone was observed a single time. The chain uses TRBV4-1 and TRBJ1-1; no firm D call. The V gene's germline CDR1 is MGHRA and CDR2 YSYEKL. This CDR3 spans 15 amino acids. V shed 4 bases and J shed 0 bases, with 12 bases lying between them. In DNA form, the CDR3 reads TGCGCCAGCAGCCCAAGCATCGGTCTGAACACTGAAGCTTTCTTT. This sequence encodes CASSPSIGLNTEAFF.

V is TRBV19 and J is TRBJ1-5; 7 bases match TRBD1. CDR1 LNHDA and CDR2 SQIVND come from the germline V gene (reference sequence). V was clipped by 4 bases and J by 2 bases; unmatched bases: 14. The length of the CDR3 is 18 residues. The CDR3, as DNA: TGTGCCAGTAGTAAGACAGGGAACTTCCAAAGGGGCAATCAGCCCCAGCATTTT. Protein sequence: CASSKTGNFQRGNQPQHF.

This rearrangement joins TRBV3-1 (or the pseudogene TRBV3-2) to TRBJ2-2; D remains unclear. The ends were cut back, 4 bases at V and 6 bases at J, with 9 bases in the middle. This CDR3 is 13 amino acids long. Germline V lookup: CDR1 LGHDT, CDR2 YNNKEL (reference sequence). The CDR3 nucleotides read TGTGCCAGCAGCCCCCAACTATCCGGGGAGCTGTTTTTT. Residues: CASSPQLSGELFF.

For this clone: One end of the junction fails to match germline, which may point to a read error. The V and J genes are TRBV13 and TRBJ1-1; 7 bases fit TRBD1. This CDR3 has 13 amino acids. In germline, CDR1 is PRHDT, CDR2 FYEKMQ (reference sequence). CDR3 DNA: TGTGCCAGCAGCTTCAGGGGGAACGCTGAAGCTTTCTTT. This translates into CASSFRGNAEAFF. The full variable domain, with the rest looked up from reference TRBV13 and TRBJ1-1, is AAGVIQSPRHLIKEKRETATLKCYPIPRHDTVYWYQQGPGQDPQFLISFYEKMQSDKGSIPDRFSAQQFSDYHSELNMSSLELGDSALYFCASSFRGNAEAFFGQGTRLTVV.

The chain recombines TRBV19 with TRBJ1-1; D gene uncertain. There are 14 residues in the CDR3. Germline-derived CDR1 and CDR2 are LNHDA and SQIVND (reference sequence). Trimming shortened V by 3 bases and J by 0 bases, and 8 bases separated the two germline ends. The CDR3 nucleotides are TGTGCCAGTAGTATGTCGGCGGTGAACACTGAAGCTTTCTTT. Encoded protein: CASSMSAVNTEAFF. The whole variable domain, filled in from reference TRBV19 and TRBJ1-1, reads DGGITQSPKYLFRKEGQNVTLSCEQNLNHDAMYWYRQDPGQGLRLIYYSQIVNDFQKGDIAEGYSVSREKKESFPLTVTSAQKNPTAFYLCASSMSAVNTEAFFGQGTRLTVV.

The J gene is TRBJ2-7, the V gene TRBV27; 7 nucleotides line up with TRBD2. The CDR3 loop spans 13 amino acids. Germline V lookup: CDR1 MNHEY, CDR2 SMNVEV (reference sequence). Germline trimming cut 4 bases from V and 2 bases from J; bases unmatched to any gene: 2. The CDR3 is CASSYGRAYEQYF. CDR3 nucleotide sequence: TGTGCCAGCAGTTATGGGAGGGCCTACGAGCAGTACTTC.

The chain joins TRBV3-1 (or the pseudogene TRBV3-2) to TRBJ2-5; either TRBD1 or TRBD2 may supply D (5 bases each). There are 14 residues in the CDR3. The V end was cut by 3 bases, the J end by 3 bases, with 11 bases between. Per germline, CDR1 LGHDT and CDR2 YNNKEL (reference sequence). The CDR3 loop is CASSHGAVKETQYF. The DNA of the CDR3 is TGTGCCAGCAGCCACGGGGCAGTCAAAGAGACCCAGTACTTC.

V usage is TRBV28 and J usage is TRBJ1-2; 7 nucleotides agree with TRBD1. CDR3 length equals 12 residues. Germline V gives CDR1 MDHEN, CDR2 SYDVKM. With 3 bases clipped from V and 7 bases from J, the junction kept 2 bases outside the gene matches. CDR3: CASSFRGPGYTF. The CDR3 DNA reads as TGTGCCAGCAGTTTTAGGGGGCCTGGCTACACCTTC.

This chain links TRBV2 with TRBJ2-7; the match to TRBD1 covers 9 bases. The CDR3 extends over 16 amino acids. The germline CDR1 and CDR2 sequences are SNHLY and FYNNEI. The ends lost 3 bases at V and 0 bases at J; junction bases unmatched: 6. The CDR3 reads CASSDLGQGISYEQYF. In DNA form, the CDR3 reads TGTGCCAGCAGTGACCTGGGACAGGGTATCTCCTACGAGCAGTACTTC.

The chain employs TRBV25-1 and TRBJ1-2, with TRBD1 as a possible D gene (6 bases). CDR3 length equals 13 residues. From germline, CDR1 is MGHDK and CDR2 SYGVNS. The ends were cut back, 1 base at V and 7 bases at J, with 10 bases in the middle. CDR3 loop: CASSESGARGYTF. CDR3 DNA: TGTGCCAGCAGTGAATCGGGGGCACGTGGCTACACCTTC.

V usage is TRBV6-5 and J usage is TRBJ1-1, with D uncertain. The CDR3 runs to 11 residues. Deletions cut 5 bases from V and 0 bases from J, with 1 base between. CDR1 is MNHEY, CDR2 SVGAGI, per germline. CDR3 amino acids: CASSMNTEAFF. CDR3 DNA sequence: TGTGCCAGCAGTATGAACACTGAAGCTTTCTTT.

The V and J genes are TRBV3-1 (or the pseudogene TRBV3-2) and TRBJ2-7; D remains ambiguous. With 0 bases removed from V and 3 bases from J, the gap between germline ends came to 12 bases. The CDR3 length is 15 residues. In germline, CDR1 is LGHDT, CDR2 YNNKEL (reference sequence). The CDR3 here is CASSQDKGLGYEQYF. The CDR3 DNA is TGTGCCAGCAGCCAAGATAAAGGGTTAGGCTACGAGCAGTACTTC.

The chain links TRBV7-9 to TRBJ1-6; D remains unclear. This CDR3 is 13 amino acids long. Germline V gene lookup returns CDR1 SEHNR and CDR2 FQNEAQ (reference sequence). V was trimmed by 1 base and J by 10 bases, leaving 8 bases between them. CDR3 sequence reads: CASSLGVRSPLHF. The CDR3 DNA reads as TGTGCCAGCAGCTTAGGGGTGAGGTCACCCCTCCACTTT.

V is TRBV24-1 and J is TRBJ1-5, with 12 bases aligning to TRBD1. Germline CDR1 KGHDR, CDR2 SFDVKD. This CDR3 has 19 residues. The V gene end was trimmed by 3 bases and the J gene end by 0 bases; junction bases not matched to a gene: 8. For the CDR3, the DNA is TGTGCCACCAGTGATGGTTCGGGACAGGGGGCTGGTAGCAATCAGCCCCAGCATTTT. As protein: CATSDGSGQGAGSNQPQHF.

The count of this clone is one. This sequence joins TRBV4-1 and TRBJ1-2, with 11 bases lining up with TRBD1. The CDR3 extends over 17 amino acids. V lost 1 base and J lost 0; bases outside the gene matches: 4. Looked up from germline, CDR1 is MGHRA and CDR2 is YSYEKL. The chain's CDR3 is CASSQVGQGASNYGYTF. The CDR3 nucleotides read TGCGCCAGCAGCCAAGTCGGACAGGGGGCTTCTAACTATGGCTACACCTTC.

The J gene is TRBJ1-4, the V gene TRBV2; a weak D match, TRBD1 (6 bases). The CDR3 extends over 14 amino acids. Germline V gives CDR1 SNHLY, CDR2 FYNNEI. Trimming cost V 8 bases and J 8 bases, with 18 bases left between them. CDR3 loop: CASGSTGRREKLFF. CDR3 DNA: TGTGCCAGCGGTAGTACAGGGCGTCGGGAAAAACTGTTTTTT.

The V call is TRBV27, the J call TRBJ2-7, with a possible D match to TRBD1 (6 bases). The ends were cut back, 3 bases at V and 0 bases at J, with 12 bases in the middle. The CDR3 covers 15 residues. The germline CDR1 and CDR2 sequences are MNHEY and SMNVEV (reference sequence). DNA of the CDR3: TGTGCCAGCAGTTTCAACAGGGACCACTCCTACGAGCAGTACTTC. Amino acids: CASSFNRDHSYEQYF.

The chain links TRBV18 to TRBJ1-3, with D possibly being TRBD1 (5 bases). In germline, CDR1 is KGHSH, CDR2 LQKENI. Trimming removed 1 base from V and 1 base from J, with 14 bases in between. This CDR3 has 17 residues. The CDR3: CASSPLDSRGSGNTIYF. The CDR3 DNA is TGTGCCAGCTCACCACTAGACAGCCGTGGATCTGGAAACACCATATATTTT.